This TCR beta chain was retrieved from a study of CD8 T cells in ankylosing spondylitis. Study-wide findings and caveats: A number of the motif variants had already been described in reactive arthritis synovial fluid and blood. Reported data indicate significant enrichment of disease-linked clones within matched ankylosing spondylitis synovial fluid.

Per germline, CDR1 SEHNR and CDR2 FQNEAQ (reference sequence). V was shortened by 9 bases and J by 5 bases, with 7 bases between the two germline ends. CDR3 size: 11 residues. For TCR beta, libraries came from quantitative 5'-RACE with molecular barcodes. TCRdb independently ran MiXCR on the 5' RACE reads; one entry per CDR3 protein. The data contain under 250,000 distinct CDR3 sequences, 8% to 11% of them seen just once; the ten biggest clones take up around 2.6%. This clonotype was detected once. Its specificity is not known. This could be a read error, since a much larger clone is one nucleotide away.

J is TRBJ1-4 and V is TRBV7-9, with unresolved D. Sequenced material: blood, either unsorted or a sorted T cell fraction (not recorded which). The clonotype originates from a male donor with ankylosing spondylitis or in good health (not recorded which). The CDR3 DNA reads as TGTGCCAGGTTACGGAATGAAAAACTGTTTTTT. It specifies CARLRNEKLFF.